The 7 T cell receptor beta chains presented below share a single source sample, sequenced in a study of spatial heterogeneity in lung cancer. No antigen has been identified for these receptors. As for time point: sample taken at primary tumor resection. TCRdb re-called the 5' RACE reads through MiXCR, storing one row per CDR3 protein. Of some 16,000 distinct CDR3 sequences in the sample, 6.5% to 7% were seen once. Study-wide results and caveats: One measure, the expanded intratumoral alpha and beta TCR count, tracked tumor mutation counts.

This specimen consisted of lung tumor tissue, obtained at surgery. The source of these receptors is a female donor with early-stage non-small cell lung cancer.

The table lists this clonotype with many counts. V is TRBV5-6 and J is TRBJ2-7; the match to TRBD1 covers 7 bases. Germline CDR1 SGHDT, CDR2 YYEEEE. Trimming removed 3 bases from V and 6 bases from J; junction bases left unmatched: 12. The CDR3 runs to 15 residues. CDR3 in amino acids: CASSSTGKRYGEQYF. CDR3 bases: TGTGCCAGCAGCTCGACAGGGAAGAGATATGGCGAGCAGTACTTC.

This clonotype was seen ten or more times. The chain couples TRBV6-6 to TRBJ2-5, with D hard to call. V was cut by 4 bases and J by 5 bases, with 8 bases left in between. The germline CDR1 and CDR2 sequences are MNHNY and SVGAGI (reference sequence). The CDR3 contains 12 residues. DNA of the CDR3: TGTGCCAGCAGTTCATCTGGGGAGACCCAGTACTTC. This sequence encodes CASSSSGETQYF.

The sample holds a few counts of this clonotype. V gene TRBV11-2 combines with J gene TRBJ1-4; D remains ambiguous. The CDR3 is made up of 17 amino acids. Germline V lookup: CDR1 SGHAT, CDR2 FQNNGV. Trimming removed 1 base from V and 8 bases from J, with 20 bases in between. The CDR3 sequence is CASSLGSGGMGGEKLFF. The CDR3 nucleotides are TGTGCCAGCAGCTTAGGATCAGGCGGGATGGGAGGAGAAAAACTGTTTTTT. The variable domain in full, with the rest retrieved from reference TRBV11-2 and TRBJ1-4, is EAGVAQSPRYKIIEKRQSVAFWCNPISGHATLYWYQQILGQGPKLLIQFQNNGVVDDSQLPKDRFSAERLKGVDSTLKIQPAKLEDSAVYLCASSLGSGGMGGEKLFFGSGTQLSVL.

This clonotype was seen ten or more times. The CDR3 nucleotides are TGTGCCAGCAGTCTTACAGGGCTAGGAGGAAACACCATATATTTT. This encodes CASSLTGLGGNTIYF. V gene TRBV27 combines with J gene TRBJ1-3; D possibly corresponds to TRBD1 (6 bases). The ends were cut back, 5 bases at V and 4 bases at J, with 15 bases in the middle. Germline V lookup: CDR1 MNHEY, CDR2 SMNVEV (reference sequence). CDR3 length equals 15 residues.

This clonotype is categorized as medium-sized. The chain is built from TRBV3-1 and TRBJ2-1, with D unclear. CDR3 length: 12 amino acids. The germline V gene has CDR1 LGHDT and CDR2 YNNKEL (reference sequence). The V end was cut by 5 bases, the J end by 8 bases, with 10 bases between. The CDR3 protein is CASSSLVDEQFF. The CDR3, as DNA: TGTGCCAGCAGCTCCTTAGTCGATGAGCAGTTCTTC.

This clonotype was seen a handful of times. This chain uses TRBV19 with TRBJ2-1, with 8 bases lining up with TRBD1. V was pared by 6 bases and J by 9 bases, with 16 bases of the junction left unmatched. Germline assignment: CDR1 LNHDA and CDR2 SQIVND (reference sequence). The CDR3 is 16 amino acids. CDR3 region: CASSRGSVQGAGEQFF. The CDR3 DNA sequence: TGTGCCAGTAGCCGCGGGTCAGTTCAGGGGGCGGGTGAGCAGTTCTTC.

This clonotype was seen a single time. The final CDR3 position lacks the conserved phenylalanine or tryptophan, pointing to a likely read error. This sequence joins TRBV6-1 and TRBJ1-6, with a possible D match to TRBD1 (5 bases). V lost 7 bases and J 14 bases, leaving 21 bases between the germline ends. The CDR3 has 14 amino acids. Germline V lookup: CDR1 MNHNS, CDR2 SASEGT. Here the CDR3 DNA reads TGTGCCAGCAACCCGTCGGACAATTGGAATACCCTCCACTTA. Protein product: CASNPSDNWNTLHL.